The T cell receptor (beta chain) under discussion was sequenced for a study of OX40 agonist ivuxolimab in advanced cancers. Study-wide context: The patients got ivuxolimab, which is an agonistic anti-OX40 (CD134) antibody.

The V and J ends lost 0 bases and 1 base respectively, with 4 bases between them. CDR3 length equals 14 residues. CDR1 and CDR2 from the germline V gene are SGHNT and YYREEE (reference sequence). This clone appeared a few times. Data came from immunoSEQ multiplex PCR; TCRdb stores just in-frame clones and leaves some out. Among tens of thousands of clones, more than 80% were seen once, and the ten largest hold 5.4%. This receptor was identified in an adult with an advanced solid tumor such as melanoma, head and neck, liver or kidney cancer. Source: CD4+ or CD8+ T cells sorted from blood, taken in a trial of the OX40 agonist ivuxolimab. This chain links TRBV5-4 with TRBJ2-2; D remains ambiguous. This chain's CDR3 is CASSLDRNTGELFF. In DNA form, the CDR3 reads TGTGCCAGCAGCTTGGACCGGAACACCGGGGAGCTGTTTTTT.